Shown below are 16 T cell receptor beta chains from a single sample sequenced in a study of shared clonotypes between healthy human individuals. The method was immunoSEQ multiplex PCR; TCRdb's version includes in-frame clones alone and lacks a portion of them. The sample comprises fewer than 550,000 clones, roughly 79% of which are singletons, and approximately 13% rests with the top ten. The sample comprised PBMCs. The receptor source for this set is a woman between 40 and 50 years old in good health. Some clones in this sample may be carry-over from other donors' samples.

The chain is built from TRBV7-9 and TRBJ1-6; D is ambiguous. This CDR3 has 14 residues. V shed 3 bases and J shed 6 bases, with 9 bases lying between them. Looked up from germline, CDR1 is SEHNR and CDR2 is FQNEAQ (reference sequence). CDR3 sequence reads: CASSFMASNSPLHF. CDR3 bases: TGTGCCAGCAGCTTCATGGCTTCTAATTCACCCCTCCACTTT.

The rearrangement joins TRBV5-1 to TRBJ2-2; D is unclear. The CDR3 is 15 residues long. Trimming stripped 0 bases from V and 2 bases from J, with 8 bases between. The germline V gene encodes CDR1 SGHRS and CDR2 YFSETQ. This chain's CDR3 is CASSLGATNTGELFF. The CDR3, as DNA: TGCGCCAGCAGCTTGGGGGCGACAAACACCGGGGAGCTGTTTTTT.

The chain couples TRBV7-6 to TRBJ2-1; no firm D call. The CDR3 contains 13 residues. Deletions cut 2 bases from V and 10 bases from J, with 12 bases between. Germline CDR1 reads SGHVS; CDR2 reads FNYEAQ. This CDR3 reads CASSLNGMGEQFF. The CDR3, as DNA: TGTGCCAGCAGCTTAAACGGTATGGGGGAGCAGTTCTTC.

This clone was detected a few times. The chain uses TRBV11-2 and TRBJ1-1; no firm D call. CDR3 length equals 13 residues. Germline loops: CDR1 SGHAT, CDR2 FQNNGV. Trimming removed 5 bases at V and 5 bases at J, with 12 bases between. The CDR3 DNA is TGTGCCAGCAGCCCCCGGACGAGGACTGAAGCTTTCTTT. This codes for CASSPRTRTEAFF.

V is TRBV19 and J is TRBJ1-1; possible D gene TRBD1, 5 bases. Per germline, CDR1 LNHDA and CDR2 SQIVND (reference sequence). V gave up 5 bases and J gave up 8 bases, with 18 bases separating them. The CDR3 spans 14 residues. The CDR3 loop is CASSVMGQGGEAFF. In nucleotides, the CDR3 is TGTGCCAGTAGTGTTATGGGCCAGGGTGGAGAAGCTTTCTTT.

Written as DNA, the CDR3 is TGTGCCAGTAGTATTTCAGGGGATCCCACAGATACGCAGTATTTT. This gives the protein CASSISGDPTDTQYF. The V call is TRBV19, the J call TRBJ2-3; D perhaps matches TRBD1 (6 bases). Between the trimmed V and J ends, which lost 3 bases and 2 bases, there was a span of 12 bases. Germline V gene sequence: CDR1 LNHDA, CDR2 SQIVND (reference sequence). The CDR3 has 15 residues.

The chain couples TRBV28 to TRBJ2-5, with unresolved D. This CDR3 spans 11 amino acids. Germline CDR1 reads MDHEN; CDR2 reads SYDVKM. The V end lost 6 bases, the J end lost 2 bases, and 4 bases lay between the germline ends. The CDR3 spells CASRRQETQYF. DNA for the CDR3: TGTGCCAGCAGGAGGCAAGAGACCCAGTACTTC.

This clone came up a few times. The chain has TRBV5-1 and TRBJ2-7; D gene uncertain. In germline, CDR1 is SGHRS, CDR2 YFSETQ. Trimming pared 4 bases from V and 3 bases from J, leaving 8 bases between. The CDR3 has 12 amino acids. This chain's CDR3 is CASSQNGYEQYF. CDR3 DNA sequence: TGCGCCAGCAGCCAGAACGGCTACGAGCAGTACTTC.

The rearrangement joins TRBV7-3 to TRBJ2-7; TRBD2 matches at 9 bases. The J segment lost 2 bases and the V segment lost 2 bases, leaving 4 bases of the junction unmatched. The germline CDR1 and CDR2 sequences are SGHTA and FQGTGA. The CDR3 length is 15 residues. The CDR3, as DNA: TGTGCCAGCAGCTTAGCTAGCGGGGCAACCTACGAGCAGTACTTC. Amino acid sequence: CASSLASGATYEQYF.

V is TRBV11-2 and J is TRBJ2-7, with D possibly TRBD2 on 6 matching bases. V dropped 1 base and J dropped 0 bases, with 10 bases sitting between them. CDR1 and CDR2 (germline): SGHAT, FQNNGV. This CDR3 spans 15 amino acids. CDR3 in amino acids: CASSLGGASSYEQYF. CDR3 nucleotide sequence: TGTGCCAGCAGCTTAGGCGGGGCGAGCTCCTACGAGCAGTACTTC.

V is TRBV28 and J is TRBJ2-7; 10 nucleotides agree with TRBD1. Germline V lookup: CDR1 MDHEN, CDR2 SYDVKM. With 8 bases clipped from V and 1 base from J, the junction kept 5 bases outside the gene matches. The CDR3 contains 14 residues. In nucleotides, the CDR3 is TGTGCCAGCTTGGGACAGGGGCAGTCCTACGAGCAGTACTTC. Its translation: CASLGQGQSYEQYF.

This clone was picked up one time. This chain uses TRBV28 with TRBJ1-3; D not resolved. CDR1 is MDHEN and CDR2 is SYDVKM in the germline V gene. V lost 5 bases and J 3 bases, leaving 2 bases between the germline ends. The CDR3 is made up of 11 amino acids. The CDR3 region is CASSDGNTIYF. CDR3 sequence (DNA): TGTGCCAGCAGTGATGGAAACACCATATATTTT. The full variable domain, rest sourced from reference TRBV28 and TRBJ1-3, is DVKVTQSSRYLVKRTGEKVFLECVQDMDHENMFWYRQDPGLGLRLIYFSYDVKMKEKGDIPEGYSVSREKKERFSLILESASTNQTSMYLCASSDGNTIYFGEGSWLTVV.

The V gene is TRBV6-6, the J gene TRBJ2-1; 8 positions agree with TRBD2. Germline loops: CDR1 MNHNY, CDR2 SVGAGI (reference sequence). The CDR3 is 16 amino acids. Trimming cost V 6 bases and J 8 bases; bases outside gene matches: 15. CDR3 loop: CASRVRAGAQSDEQFF. As DNA, the CDR3 is TGTGCCAGCAGGGTAAGAGCGGGAGCCCAAAGCGATGAGCAGTTCTTC.

The genes are TRBV15 and TRBJ2-2; D remains ambiguous. In germline, CDR1 is LNHNV, CDR2 YYDKDF (reference sequence). V dropped 0 bases and J dropped 3 bases, with 8 bases sitting between them. This CDR3 comprises 15 residues. In DNA, the CDR3 is TGTGCCACCAGCAGAGATTTGGCTGACACCGGGGAGCTGTTTTTT. Encoded protein: CATSRDLADTGELFF.

The chain is built from TRBV7-9 and TRBJ1-2, with D perhaps TRBD1 (5 bases). The length of the CDR3 is 14 residues. CDR1 is SEHNR, CDR2 FQNEAQ, per germline (reference sequence). The V end lost 5 bases, the J end lost 1 base, and 11 bases lay between the germline ends. CDR3 sequence reads: CASSSRDLNYGYTF. The CDR3 DNA follows: TGTGCCAGCAGCAGCCGGGACCTTAACTATGGCTACACCTTC.

J is TRBJ2-3 and V is TRBV29-1; the D gene is possibly TRBD1 (5 bases). Trimming stripped 6 bases from V and 0 bases from J, with 7 bases between. This CDR3 region has 12 residues. The germline gives CDR1 SQVTM, CDR2 ANQGSEA. Here the CDR3 reads CSVTDSTDTQYF. DNA of the CDR3: TGCAGCGTGACAGACAGCACAGATACGCAGTATTTT.